The present entry profiles one T cell receptor (beta chain) with its context. Its antigen is still unknown. This CDR3 comprises 14 residues. V was pared by 9 bases and J by 3 bases, with 14 bases between. Germline-derived CDR1 and CDR2 are MNHNS and SASEGT. This entry is derived from a study of cytomegalovirus exposure and HLA in healthy donors. Turning to the study itself: Out of 150 million to 200 million T cells, an earlier analysis found around 110 million unique TCR beta sequences in total. Overall study results and limits: Accurate prediction of most subjects' HLA-A and HLA-B alleles from TCR beta sequences was reported. It was in a later analysis that TCR association rates were seen to vary by HLA locus, highest for DRB1 and lowest for HLA-C. Information on immune exposure was restricted to one variable (CMV serostatus).

Researchers ran the PCR with 60 Vbeta and 13 Jbeta primers. Assay: immunoSEQ multiplex PCR; the TCRdb copy retains only in-frame clones and omits some. The specimen's table records over 100,000 clones. The receptor was isolated from a man aged 18 to 29 in good health and CMV-seronegative. The chain combines TRBV6-1 with TRBJ1-4; D is unresolved. Sequenced sample: PBMCs. CDR3 residues: CASFEGDPNEKLFF. CDR3 nucleotide sequence: TGTGCCAGTTTTGAGGGAGACCCTAATGAAAAACTGTTTTTT.